This TCR beta chain was sequenced for a study of early T cells in non-severe SARS-CoV-2 infection. About the study: Sequencing was performed on bulk RNA from unsorted whole blood, leaving chains unpaired.

Germline lookup yields CDR1 DFQATT and CDR2 SNEGSKA (reference sequence). The CDR3 runs 15 residues. This clonotype has more than one count but fewer than ten. TCRdb reprocessed the 5' RACE reads via MiXCR and lists one record per CDR3 protein. The sample lists under 60,000 distinct CDR3 sequences, approximately 10% occurring once. The chain couples TRBV20-1 to TRBJ2-3, with TRBD2 matching 9 bases. This sequence was found in an adult who was a healthcare worker with PCR-confirmed SARS-CoV-2 infection or an uninfected control (not recorded which). The sequencing here drew on whole blood, taken at baseline. The CDR3 loop is CSSTATSGNTDTQYF. CDR3 nucleotides: TGCAGCTCCACCGCGACTAGCGGAAACACAGATACGCAGTATTTT.